These 23 T cell receptor beta chains came from one sample sequenced in a study of neurological immune-mediated disorders. TCRdb called the 5' RACE reads again in MiXCR, with one record for every CDR3 protein. The table includes approximately 19,000 distinct CDR3 sequences, 6.5% to 9% detected once. The source material was CD8+ T cells from blood. The source is a woman aged 30 to 39 with HTLV-1-associated myelopathy (HAM/TSP).

This clonotype was counted ten times or more. The chain combines TRBV27 with TRBJ2-7; D is unresolved. The V gene's germline CDR1 is MNHEY and CDR2 SMNVEV (reference sequence). The CDR3 is 13 amino acids. The V end was cut by 3 bases, the J end by 6 bases, with 12 bases between. Written as DNA, the CDR3 is TGTGCCAGCAGTTTCTCCTCCTGGGGCGAGCAGTACTTC. Its translation: CASSFSSWGEQYF.

This clonotype was picked up many times. The chain combines TRBV5-1 with TRBJ2-2; D remains ambiguous. The CDR3 runs to 16 residues. The germline CDR1 and CDR2 sequences are SGHRS and YFSETQ. Trimming cost V 1 base and J 0 bases, with 10 bases left between them. This CDR3 reads CASSLKGSSNTGELFF. The CDR3 bases are TGCGCCAGCAGCTTGAAAGGCAGCTCGAACACCGGGGAGCTGTTTTTT.

Sample share makes this clonotype medium-sized. The rearrangement uses TRBV20-1 and TRBJ2-7, with D tentatively TRBD2 (6 bases). Trimming left V 2 bases short and J 2 bases short, with 16 bases between. Germline V gene sequence: CDR1 DFQATT, CDR2 SNEGSKA (reference sequence). This CDR3 comprises 15 residues. The CDR3 loop reads CSARFPSGGAYEQYF. The DNA for the CDR3 is TGCAGTGCTAGATTTCCCTCCGGGGGAGCCTACGAGCAGTACTTC.

Ten or more counts support this clonotype. The rearrangement links TRBV20-1 to TRBJ1-2, with 9 positions matching TRBD1. Germline V gene sequence: CDR1 DFQATT, CDR2 SNEGSKA (reference sequence). The CDR3 contains 15 residues. Trimming cost V 5 bases and J 7 bases; bases outside gene matches: 14. CDR3 residues: CSADDKGQGIVGYTF. The CDR3 coding sequence is TGCAGTGCTGACGATAAGGGACAGGGTATCGTTGGCTACACCTTC.

This clonotype was detected many times. The rearrangement joins TRBV5-4 to TRBJ1-1, with D tentatively TRBD1 (6 bases). The CDR3 is made up of 15 amino acids. V dropped 1 base and J dropped 5 bases, with 15 bases sitting between them. The germline V gene has CDR1 SGHNT and CDR2 YYREEE (reference sequence). The CDR3 here is CASSLKFVRGTEAFF. The CDR3 nucleotides are TGTGCCAGCAGCTTGAAGTTCGTGAGGGGGACTGAAGCTTTCTTT.

This clonotype has a count of ten or more. The chain has TRBV24-1 and TRBJ2-3; 13 bases match TRBD2. This CDR3 spans 16 amino acids. Germline V gene sequence: CDR1 KGHDR, CDR2 SFDVKD. The junction had 7 bases not matched to a gene; V was cut back by 6 bases and J by 5 bases. The chain's CDR3 is CATSQMGLAGLDTQYF. DNA for the CDR3: TGTGCCACCAGTCAGATGGGACTAGCGGGACTAGATACGCAGTATTTT.

This clonotype was recorded many times. The V gene is TRBV20-1, the J gene TRBJ2-7, with 7 nucleotides matching TRBD2. The CDR3 consists of 15 residues. Losses at the gene ends were 3 bases for V and 4 bases for J; bases not matched to a gene: 12. Germline V gene lookup returns CDR1 DFQATT and CDR2 SNEGSKA (reference sequence). This CDR3 reads CSARPSGGAKYEQYF. CDR3 nucleotide sequence: TGCAGTGCTAGGCCCTCGGGGGGTGCGAAATACGAGCAGTACTTC.

At least ten counts were recorded for this clonotype. V is TRBV14 and J is TRBJ2-3; 7 bases fit TRBD2. Germline V CDR1 and CDR2: SGHDN, FVKESK. This CDR3 has 15 residues. Losses at the gene ends were 2 bases for V and 5 bases for J; bases not matched to a gene: 7. The chain's CDR3 is CASSQTGGGGDTQYF. CDR3 DNA: TGTGCCAGCAGCCAAACCGGCGGGGGAGGAGATACGCAGTATTTT.

This clonotype has at least ten counts. The chain uses TRBV7-8 and TRBJ2-7, with 9 bases identical to TRBD2. The CDR3 contains 14 residues. Losses at the gene ends were 5 bases for V and 6 bases for J; bases not matched to a gene: 8. Germline V CDR1 and CDR2: SGHVS, FQNEAQ. The CDR3 DNA reads as TGTGCCAGCAGCCTGCGGGGGGGCCTGAGCGAGCAGTACTTC. It is translated as CASSLRGGLSEQYF.

Details on this clonotype: At one boundary the junction diverges from the germline segment, which might be a read error. The rearrangement joins TRBV11-3 to TRBJ2-1; TRBD1 matches 8 bases. The CDR3 contains 15 residues. Germline CDR1 and CDR2: SGHNT and YENEEA. The DNA for the CDR3 is TGTGGCAGCAGCTCCCCTGACAGGGGTTATAATGAGCAGTTCTTC. Translating it yields CGSSSPDRGYNEQFF.

Many counts were recorded for this clonotype. The V gene is TRBV20-1, the J gene TRBJ2-1, with D possibly matching TRBD2 (7 bases). CDR1 and CDR2 (germline): DFQATT, SNEGSKA (reference sequence). The germline V and J ends were trimmed by 2 bases and 3 bases, with 20 bases remaining between them. The CDR3 length is 17 residues. The DNA for the CDR3 is TGCAGTGCTAGAAACCCCGAGAGGGGGGGAGACTACAATGAGCAGTTCTTC. The encoded protein is CSARNPERGGDYNEQFF.

This clonotype has a count of ten or more. The CDR3 DNA reads TGTGCCAGCAGCTTAGGGAACAGCGAGGTGAATGAGCAGTTCTTC. It specifies CASSLGNSEVNEQFF. The chain is built from TRBV7-6 and TRBJ2-1; no clear D gene. Trimming stripped 1 base from V and 7 bases from J, with 14 bases between. The CDR3 length is 15 residues. Germline V gene lookup returns CDR1 SGHVS and CDR2 FNYEAQ.

This clonotype was detected many times. This chain connects TRBV24-1 to TRBJ2-3; the D gene is possibly TRBD2 (6 bases). V lost 0 bases to trimming and J lost 8 bases, with 11 bases between them. Germline CDR1 reads KGHDR; CDR2 reads SFDVKD. This CDR3 is built from 14 residues. The CDR3, as DNA: TGTGCCACCAGTGATTTGCAGCCCGGGGGTACGCAGTATTTT. Protein product: CATSDLQPGGTQYF.

This clonotype was counted at least ten times. The chain combines TRBV29-1 with TRBJ2-1, with D possibly being TRBD2 (5 bases). This CDR3 contains 13 residues. Germline loops: CDR1 SQVTM, CDR2 ANQGSEA. CDR3 bases: TGCAGTTCTGAGGGTGGGAGCTACAATGAGCAGTTCTTC. It translates to CSSEGGSYNEQFF.

This clonotype was observed many times. This chain links TRBV6-5 with TRBJ1-1; 10 nucleotides match TRBD1. The CDR3 runs 20 residues. V lost 4 bases to trimming and J lost 3 bases; unmatched junction nucleotides: 20. Germline CDR1 and CDR2: MNHEY and SVGAGI. The CDR3, as DNA: TGTGCCAGCAGTTTCTTGAACTTCTGGACAGGGGGTGTTTCGGACACTGAAGCTTTCTTT. As protein: CASSFLNFWTGGVSDTEAFF.

This clonotype was counted a few times. The V call is TRBV5-6, the J call TRBJ2-1; D might be TRBD1 (5 bases). The CDR3 is 11 amino acids. V was cut by 6 bases and J by 6 bases, with 7 bases left in between. CDR1 is SGHDT and CDR2 is YYEEEE in the germline V gene. Here the CDR3 reads CASTGSNEQFF. The CDR3 bases are TGTGCCAGCACAGGGTCCAATGAGCAGTTCTTC.

This clonotype was seen at least ten times. The chain links TRBV7-8 to TRBJ2-7, with TRBD1 identical over 8 bases. Germline trimming cut 5 bases from V and 6 bases from J; bases unmatched to any gene: 6. The CDR3 length is 13 residues. The germline V gene has CDR1 SGHVS and CDR2 FQNEAQ. This chain's CDR3 is CASSTDRDFEQYF. CDR3 DNA: TGTGCCAGCAGCACGGACAGGGATTTCGAGCAGTACTTC.

This clonotype was observed at least ten times. The chain employs TRBV14 and TRBJ2-3; either TRBD1 or TRBD2 may fit D (5 bases each). In germline, CDR1 is SGHDN, CDR2 FVKESK. The CDR3 length is 15 residues. V lost 2 bases and J 6 bases, leaving 15 bases between the germline ends. CDR3 protein: CASSQYRGGLDTQYF. CDR3 sequence (DNA): TGTGCCAGCAGCCAATACCGGGGCGGGCTGGATACGCAGTATTTT.

This clonotype was picked up many times. The rearrangement links TRBV20-1 to TRBJ2-1; 7 positions agree with TRBD2. The CDR3 runs to 15 residues. Germline CDR1 and CDR2: DFQATT and SNEGSKA (reference sequence). Unmatched junction bases numbered 11, after V lost 7 bases and J lost 2 bases. CDR3 DNA sequence: TGCAGTGTCGGAGGGGAGACTAGCCCCTACAATGAGCAGTTCTTC. Translation gives CSVGGETSPYNEQFF.

Sample share makes this clonotype medium-sized. The chain has TRBV6-5 and TRBJ2-1; D is possibly TRBD2 (6 bases). Trimming pared 5 bases from V and 6 bases from J, leaving 20 bases between. Germline loops: CDR1 MNHEY, CDR2 SVGAGI. CDR3 length: 16 residues. The CDR3 spells CASSMDGGTTSNEQFF. CDR3 nucleotide sequence: TGTGCCAGCAGTATGGACGGGGGAACTACTTCCAATGAGCAGTTCTTC.

This clonotype was seen ten or more times. The chain is built from TRBV20-1 and TRBJ2-1, with TRBD2 matching over 10 bases. The germline V gene encodes CDR1 DFQATT and CDR2 SNEGSKA (reference sequence). V lost 7 bases to trimming and J lost 5 bases; unmatched junction nucleotides: 5. CDR3 length: 13 residues. The CDR3 sequence is CSGNLAGDNEQFF. The CDR3, as DNA: TGCAGTGGTAACCTAGCGGGGGACAATGAGCAGTTCTTC.

In this sample, this clonotype turned up many times. The rearrangement uses TRBV7-9 and TRBJ2-1, with D possibly matching TRBD2 (5 bases). CDR1 SEHNR and CDR2 FQNEAQ come from the germline V gene (reference sequence). V lost 5 bases to trimming and J lost 5 bases, with 19 bases between them. The CDR3 runs 16 residues. The CDR3 loop is CASSLQPMDGDNEQFF. The CDR3 coding sequence is TGTGCCAGCAGCCTACAACCGATGGACGGGGACAATGAGCAGTTCTTC.

This clonotype was observed many times. CDR3 nucleotides: TGTGCCACCAGCCCCTGGGTGTGGGGGGACCTCAATGAGCAGTTCTTC. Protein product: CATSPWVWGDLNEQFF. The genes are TRBV15 and TRBJ2-1, with D possibly matching TRBD2 (6 bases). CDR3 length: 16 amino acids. Per germline, CDR1 LNHNV and CDR2 YYDKDF (reference sequence). Deletions cut 5 bases from V and 6 bases from J, with 20 bases between.